These 10 T cell receptor beta chains came from one sample sequenced in a study of OX40 agonist ivuxolimab in advanced cancers. Some clones are missing from TCRdb's copy, which holds only in-frame ones; the method was immunoSEQ multiplex PCR. This table holds about 73,000 clones, around 90% found once. Here the sequenced sample was CD4+ or CD8+ T cells sorted from blood, taken in a trial of the OX40 agonist ivuxolimab. Receptors originate from an adult with an advanced solid tumor such as melanoma, head and neck, liver or kidney cancer.

This clone appeared a single time. The rearrangement uses TRBV30 and TRBJ2-7; D remains unclear. V was trimmed by 0 bases and J by 1 base, leaving 13 bases between them. This CDR3 contains 15 residues. Germline values: CDR1 GTSNPN, CDR2 SVGIG (reference sequence). CDR3 nucleotides: TGTGCCTGGAGTGTACCGGCAGACAATTCCTACGAGCAGTACTTC. Its protein product is CAWSVPADNSYEQYF.

The table lists this clone with a few counts. CDR3 region: CASSADEWVTDSPLHF. The CDR3 DNA reads as TGTGCCAGCAGCGCAGATGAGTGGGTCACGGATTCACCCCTCCACTTT. The chain is built from TRBV9 and TRBJ1-6, with D unclear. CDR1 SGDLS and CDR2 YYNGEE come from the germline V gene. This CDR3 region has 16 residues. V lost 3 bases and J lost 8, with 18 bases in between.

The chain is built from TRBV7-8 and TRBJ2-7; D is perhaps TRBD1 (5 bases). V lost 2 bases and J 0 bases, leaving 8 bases between the germline ends. Germline values: CDR1 SGHVS, CDR2 FQNEAQ. This CDR3 is built from 14 residues. Here the CDR3 reads CASSLTGSSYEQYF. CDR3 DNA sequence: TGTGCCAGCAGCTTAACAGGCAGCTCCTACGAGCAGTACTTC.

The rearrangement uses TRBV6-5 and TRBJ1-5, with TRBD1 matching over 10 bases. CDR1 MNHEY and CDR2 SVGAGI come from the germline V gene. The J segment lost 2 bases and the V segment lost 6 bases, leaving 4 bases of the junction unmatched. The CDR3 contains 15 residues. The chain's CDR3 is CASRSGTGGNQPQHF. The DNA for the CDR3 is TGTGCCAGCAGGTCCGGGACAGGGGGCAATCAGCCCCAGCATTTT.

The chain joins TRBV5-5 to TRBJ2-7; the D is unclear. Germline CDR1 is SGHKS and CDR2 is YYEKEE (reference sequence). This CDR3 is built from 10 residues. V lost 0 bases and J 6 bases, leaving 1 base between the germline ends. The CDR3 reads CASSLVEQYF. The CDR3 DNA reads TGTGCCAGCAGCTTGGTCGAGCAGTACTTC.

The J gene is TRBJ2-7, the V gene TRBV19, with 10 bases aligning to TRBD2. V shed 2 bases and J 1 base; nucleotides not matched to a gene: 2. CDR3 length: 15 residues. Germline assignment: CDR1 LNHDA and CDR2 SQIVND (reference sequence). This CDR3 reads CASSILAGGSYEQYF. For the CDR3, the DNA is TGTGCCAGTAGTATATTAGCGGGAGGATCCTACGAGCAGTACTTC.

J is TRBJ2-3 and V is TRBV15; tentatively, D is TRBD1 (6 bases). V shed 6 bases and J shed 4 bases, with 8 bases lying between them. The CDR3 is 12 residues long. CDR1 and CDR2 from the germline V gene are LNHNV and YYDKDF (reference sequence). The CDR3 DNA reads TGTGCCACCAGTGCAGGGGCAGATACGCAGTATTTT. Encoded protein: CATSAGADTQYF.

The sample holds one count of this clone. The chain employs TRBV14 and TRBJ2-5; TRBD1 is a possible D gene (7 bases). The germline V gene encodes CDR1 SGHDN and CDR2 FVKESK. V lost 7 bases to trimming and J lost 3 bases, with 18 bases between them. This CDR3 region has 15 residues. The CDR3 reads CASTPGATGKETQYF. CDR3 nucleotides: TGTGCCAGCACGCCGGGAGCGACAGGGAAAGAGACCCAGTACTTC. Filled out from reference TRBV14 and TRBJ2-5, the complete variable domain reads EAGVTQFPSHSVIEKGQTVTLRCDPISGHDNLYWYRRVMGKEIKFLLHFVKESKQDESGMPNNRFLAERTGGTYSTLKVQPAELEDSGVYFCASTPGATGKETQYFGPGTRLLVL.

V gene TRBV7-9 combines with J gene TRBJ1-1, with D unresolved. Germline V CDR1 and CDR2: SEHNR, FQNEAQ (reference sequence). This CDR3 is 13 amino acids long. Trimming left V 2 bases short and J 8 bases short, with 12 bases between. CDR3 nucleotide sequence: TGTGCCAGCAGCTTATCGGGGTGGGGAGAAGCTTTCTTT. Protein product: CASSLSGWGEAFF.

J is TRBJ2-3 and V is TRBV7-9, with D unclear. Germline CDR1 and CDR2: SEHNR and FQNEAQ (reference sequence). V lost 11 bases to trimming and J lost 2 bases, with 5 bases between them. This CDR3 region has 10 residues. CDR3 DNA sequence: TGTGCCGGCCACACAGATACGCAGTATTTT. This codes for CAGHTDTQYF.